A single sample is the source of the 27 T cell receptor beta chains below, sequenced in a study of T-cell reconstitution after alpha-beta-depleted transplantation in children. Using unique molecular identifiers, the investigators prepared the TCRbeta library. One entry per CDR3 protein results from TCRdb running MiXCR on the PCR reads. The sample has 500,000 to 650,000 distinct CDR3 sequences; around 13% are singletons. Here the sequenced sample was PBMCs, mostly from graft donor cells, taken 360 days after TCRalphabeta/CD19-depleted stem cell transplant. Every receptor here comes from a male patient aged 10 to 17 who had a stem cell transplant for acute myeloid leukemia, so the T cells may come from the graft donor.

This sequence joins TRBV29-1 and TRBJ2-1; TRBD2 aligns across 9 bases. With V trimmed by 0 bases and J by 8 bases, 8 bases remained unmatched. The CDR3 has 15 residues. The germline V gene encodes CDR1 SQVTM and CDR2 ANQGSEA. CDR3 DNA sequence: TGCAGCGTTGAAGATCTACCTAGCGGGAACGATGAGCAGTTCTTC. Its protein is CSVEDLPSGNDEQFF.

The CDR3 sequence is CASSYSGRGHEQYF. The CDR3 DNA sequence: TGTGCCAGCAGTTACTCCGGCAGGGGACACGAGCAGTACTTC. The chain is built from TRBV6-5 and TRBJ2-7; D is possibly TRBD1 (6 bases). This CDR3 contains 14 residues. V gave up 0 bases and J gave up 5 bases, with 11 bases separating them. CDR1 is MNHEY and CDR2 is SVGAGI in the germline V gene.

V usage is TRBV27 and J usage is TRBJ2-7; 14 bases line up with TRBD2. The CDR3 runs to 15 residues. Germline loops: CDR1 MNHEY, CDR2 SMNVEV (reference sequence). Trimming took 6 bases from V and 3 from J; bases not matched to a gene: 4. The CDR3 coding sequence is TGTGCCAGCAGACGACTAGCGGGAGGGGACTACGAGCAGTACTTC. Residues: CASRRLAGGDYEQYF.

The chain is built from TRBV7-9 and TRBJ2-7, with D unresolved. CDR1 SEHNR and CDR2 FQNEAQ come from the germline V gene (reference sequence). CDR3 length: 14 residues. Trimming left V 3 bases short and J 0 bases short, with 9 bases between. This CDR3 reads CASSFRWSSYEQYF. CDR3 sequence (DNA): TGTGCCAGCAGCTTCCGCTGGAGCTCCTACGAGCAGTACTTC. Full variable domain (outside the CDR3, taken from reference TRBV7-9 and TRBJ2-7): DTGVSQNPRHKITKRGQNVTFRCDPISEHNRLYWYRQTLGQGPEFLTYFQNEAQLEKSRLLSDRFSAERPKGSFSTLEIQRTEQGDSAMYLCASSFRWSSYEQYFGPGTRLTVT.

This clonotype occurred many times. The chain couples TRBV28 to TRBJ2-4, with 9 bases aligning to TRBD1. Germline values: CDR1 MDHEN, CDR2 SYDVKM. The J segment lost 9 bases and the V segment lost 2 bases, leaving 11 bases of the junction unmatched. The CDR3 contains 16 residues. The CDR3 DNA sequence: TGTGCCAGCAGTTTAACGAGACAGATGGACAGGGGCATTCAGTACTTC. Protein product: CASSLTRQMDRGIQYF.

This clonotype was found many times. The chain recombines TRBV29-1 with TRBJ2-7, with 7 bases lining up with TRBD2. The CDR3 length is 15 residues. The V gene's germline CDR1 is SQVTM and CDR2 ANQGSEA. The V gene end was trimmed by 4 bases and the J gene end by 2 bases; junction bases not matched to a gene: 11. The CDR3 bases are TGCAGCGTTGGGGGGGACTATGGAGCACCCTACGAGCAGTACTTC. The encoded protein is CSVGGDYGAPYEQYF.

At least ten counts were recorded for this clonotype. This chain joins TRBV2 and TRBJ2-3; D perhaps matches TRBD2 (6 bases). The length of the CDR3 is 17 residues. V lost 5 bases and J 1 base, leaving 19 bases between the germline ends. Germline CDR1 reads SNHLY; CDR2 reads FYNNEI. CDR3 in DNA: TGTGCCAGCAGTCACCAGGGCGGGGAAATCGGCACAGATACGCAGTATTTT. It yields the protein CASSHQGGEIGTDTQYF.

This clonotype was seen many times. The chain recombines TRBV5-1 with TRBJ2-1; 11 bases line up with TRBD2. Germline CDR1 SGHRS, CDR2 YFSETQ. The CDR3 runs to 18 residues. V lost 2 bases, J lost 2 bases, and 9 bases stayed unmatched. The CDR3 reads CASSLRLAGGFTYNEQFF. DNA of the CDR3: TGCGCCAGCAGCTTAAGGCTAGCGGGAGGCTTCACCTACAATGAGCAGTTCTTC.

As concerns this clonotype: A much larger clonotype is one base distant, so this may be a read error. The chain combines TRBV7-9 with TRBJ2-7; 10 bases map to TRBD2. The germline V gene encodes CDR1 SEHNR and CDR2 FQNEAQ (reference sequence). The CDR3 is made up of 14 amino acids. The DNA of the CDR3 is TGTGTCAGCAGCGTACGGACTAGCGGCTACGAGCAGTACTTC. Translation: CVSSVRTSGYEQYF. The variable domain in full, completed from reference TRBV7-9 and TRBJ2-7, reads DTGVSQNPRHKITKRGQNVTFRCDPISEHNRLYWYRQTLGQGPEFLTYFQNEAQLEKSRLLSDRFSAERPKGSFSTLEIQRTEQGDSAMYLCVSSVRTSGYEQYFGPGTRLTVT.

This clonotype occurred a few times. The V and J genes are TRBV6-1 and TRBJ1-1, with a possible D match to TRBD1 (5 bases). The ends were cut back, 4 bases at V and 0 bases at J, with 12 bases in the middle. This CDR3 has 15 amino acids. CDR1 is MNHNS and CDR2 is SASEGT in the germline V gene. This CDR3 is CASSVEDILNTEAFF. The CDR3 DNA reads as TGTGCCAGCAGTGTCGAGGACATTCTGAACACTGAAGCTTTCTTT.

V gene TRBV20-1 combines with J gene TRBJ2-3; 9 bases map to TRBD2. CDR3 length: 14 residues. Trimming removed 1 base from V and 9 bases from J; junction bases left unmatched: 8. CDR1 DFQATT and CDR2 SNEGSKA come from the germline V gene (reference sequence). The CDR3 loop is CSARVGTSFGTQYF. The CDR3 DNA follows: TGCAGTGCTAGAGTTGGGACTAGCTTTGGAACGCAGTATTTT.

As DNA, the CDR3 is TGTGCCAGTAGTATGACTAGCGGGAGCACAGATACGCAGTATTTT. Amino acid sequence: CASSMTSGSTDTQYF. The chain has TRBV19 and TRBJ2-3, with 10 bases aligning to TRBD2. Germline CDR1 and CDR2: LNHDA and SQIVND (reference sequence). The length of the CDR3 is 15 residues. The junction had 0 bases not matched to a gene; V was cut back by 3 bases and J by 0 bases.

This clonotype has more than one count but fewer than ten. The chain couples TRBV10-3 to TRBJ1-5, with 9 bases aligning to TRBD1. J gave up 7 bases and V 2 bases, and 3 bases lay outside the gene matches. The CDR3 sequence is 14 residues long. Looked up from germline, CDR1 is ENHRY and CDR2 is SYGVKD. The chain's CDR3 is CAISEGQGRQPQHF. CDR3 DNA sequence: TGTGCCATCAGTGAGGGACAGGGGAGGCAGCCCCAGCATTTT.

This clonotype was recorded a few times. The V call is TRBV20-1, the J call TRBJ2-5; 11 positions match TRBD2. In germline, CDR1 is DFQATT, CDR2 SNEGSKA (reference sequence). CDR3 length: 15 residues. The J segment lost 5 bases and the V segment lost 6 bases, leaving 11 bases of the junction unmatched. CDR3 sequence: CSAIHILAGEETQYF. CDR3 in DNA: TGCAGTGCCATCCACATACTAGCGGGAGAGGAGACCCAGTACTTC.

Concerning this clonotype itself: One junction end does not reproduce the germline sequence, and a read error may be involved. V usage is TRBV6-5 and J usage is TRBJ2-2; tentatively, D is TRBD2 (6 bases). The CDR3 loop spans 14 amino acids. CDR1 MNHEY and CDR2 SVGAGI come from the germline V gene. The CDR3 DNA sequence: TGTGCCAGCAGTTCCGGGAAGGACACCGGGGGGCTGTTTTTT. It yields the protein CASSSGKDTGGLFF.

The table lists this clonotype with many counts. The rearrangement joins TRBV2 to TRBJ2-7, with D possibly matching TRBD1 (6 bases). Germline loops: CDR1 SNHLY, CDR2 FYNNEI. The CDR3 is 14 amino acids. The V gene lost 5 bases and the J gene lost 1 base, with 12 bases spanning the gap. The CDR3 nucleotides are TGTGCCAGCAGTTTCGACAGGACGTCCTACGAGCAGTACTTC. Its translation: CASSFDRTSYEQYF.

V and J are TRBV5-1 and TRBJ2-1; tentatively, D is TRBD2 (6 bases). The CDR3 is 15 amino acids. V lost 0 bases, J lost 6 bases, and 13 bases lay in between. From germline, CDR1 is SGHRS and CDR2 YFSETQ. The DNA of the CDR3 is TGCGCCAGCAGCTTGGATAGCGGAAGGGGCAATGAGCAGTTCTTC. It specifies CASSLDSGRGNEQFF.

The chain combines TRBV15 with TRBJ2-2, with 13 bases aligning to TRBD2. The CDR3 consists of 19 residues. Unmatched junction bases numbered 8, after V lost 1 base and J lost 3 bases. Germline CDR1 is LNHNV and CDR2 is YYDKDF (reference sequence). The CDR3 coding sequence is TGTGCCACCAGCAGAGGACTAGCGGGAGGATCGATGCACACCGGGGAGCTGTTTTTT. This encodes CATSRGLAGGSMHTGELFF.

In this sample, this clonotype turned up a few times. The rearrangement links TRBV9 to TRBJ1-3; possibly TRBD1 for D (6 bases). V lost 2 bases, J lost 0 bases, and 15 bases lay in between. This CDR3 is built from 17 residues. The V gene's germline CDR1 is SGDLS and CDR2 YYNGEE. CDR3: CASSVKDSPDSGNTIYF. DNA of the CDR3: TGTGCCAGCAGCGTGAAGGACAGTCCCGACTCTGGAAACACCATATATTTT.

The rearrangement joins TRBV9 to TRBJ2-7, with 7 bases that match TRBD1. Germline V gene sequence: CDR1 SGDLS, CDR2 YYNGEE. CDR3 length: 13 residues. The ends lost 2 bases at V and 6 bases at J; junction bases unmatched: 5. CDR3: CASSVTRTGEQYF. The CDR3 DNA sequence: TGTGCCAGCAGCGTCACTAGGACAGGCGAGCAGTACTTC.

The chain recombines TRBV4-3 with TRBJ2-4; TRBD2 matches 8 bases. Germline V gene data show CDR1 as LGHNA and CDR2 as YSLEER. After removal of 1 base from V and 8 bases from J, the junction contained 10 bases not matched to a gene. CDR3 length: 16 amino acids. The CDR3, as DNA: TGCGCCAGCAGCCAAGCCTCGGGAGGGCCCTCATACATTCAGTACTTC. As protein: CASSQASGGPSYIQYF.

The V gene is TRBV29-1, the J gene TRBJ1-2; 8 bases match TRBD1. The CDR3 sequence is 15 residues long. The V and J ends lost 7 bases and 8 bases, in that order; junction bases with no gene match: 18. The V gene's germline CDR1 is SQVTM and CDR2 ANQGSEA. The CDR3, as DNA: TGCAGCGCCGGGACAGGAAATGGGCCGCCTTACGGCTACACCTTC. It codes for CSAGTGNGPPYGYTF.

The V and J genes are TRBV6-4 and TRBJ2-1; 11 nucleotides match TRBD2. The V gene end was trimmed by 4 bases and the J gene end by 10 bases; junction bases not matched to a gene: 9. The germline V gene encodes CDR1 MRHNA and CDR2 SNTAGT. The CDR3 spans 15 residues. The CDR3 DNA sequence: TGTGCCAGCAGTGTTGGCCTGGTAGCGGGAGGGGAGCAGTTCTTC. Translated: CASSVGLVAGGEQFF.

This clonotype was seen ten or more times. This chain joins TRBV5-1 and TRBJ2-7; D gene unclear. Germline CDR1 and CDR2: SGHRS and YFSETQ. Trimming left V 2 bases short and J 3 bases short, with 21 bases between. CDR3 length: 17 amino acids. CDR3 in amino acids: CASSLSSRATRFYEQYF. CDR3 DNA: TGCGCCAGCAGCTTAAGTTCCCGGGCCACGAGATTCTACGAGCAGTACTTC.

As to this clonotype: Compared with germline, one end of the junction differs, possibly owing to a read error. V usage is TRBV7-7 and J usage is TRBJ2-7; 9 nucleotides agree with TRBD2. Germline V gene sequence: CDR1 SSHAT, CDR2 FNYEAQ (reference sequence). The CDR3 covers 19 residues. CDR3 amino acids: CASSLERHWLAGRAYEQYF. CDR3 bases: TGTGCTAGCAGTCTTGAACGACACTGGCTAGCGGGACGAGCCTACGAGCAGTACTTC.

This clonotype has a handful of counts. This sequence joins TRBV5-1 and TRBJ1-1, with D possibly TRBD1 on 5 matching bases. The CDR3 has 14 amino acids. Per germline, CDR1 SGHRS and CDR2 YFSETQ. The germline V and J ends were trimmed by 0 bases and 6 bases, with 12 bases remaining between them. This CDR3 reads CASSLAAGSAEAFF. DNA of the CDR3: TGCGCCAGCAGCTTGGCCGCAGGGTCCGCTGAAGCTTTCTTT.

This clonotype has just a few counts. The chain couples TRBV5-6 to TRBJ2-3, with 12 bases identical to TRBD2. Germline values: CDR1 SGHDT, CDR2 YYEEEE. The V segment lost 3 bases and the J segment 6 bases; nucleotides outside the gene matches: 14. The CDR3 has 18 residues. In nucleotides, the CDR3 is TGTGCCAGCAGCTCCTACCCGGGACTAGCGGGCGGGGCCGATACGCAGTATTTT. This sequence encodes CASSSYPGLAGGADTQYF.